The source of this T cell receptor beta chain is a study of T cells in Graves' hyperthyroidism and ophthalmopathy. Points from the study as a whole: A model of 13 V-J features distinguished ophthalmopathy from stable hyperthyroidism.

From RNA transcripts, TCR beta CDR3 regions were amplified. The HTBI primer set was used in a first-round RT-PCR of the TCR CDR3. TCRdb re-analysed the multiplex PCR reads in MiXCR, keeping a single row per CDR3 protein. The sample carries around 690,000 distinct CDR3 sequences, around 21% recorded once. On this clonotype itself: Its specificity is not known.

Orbital computed tomography, thyroid ultrasound, serum thyroxine and TRAb, and clinical symptoms together informed the diagnoses. Extraction of PBMCs used under 13 ml of fresh peripheral blood. J gave up 2 bases and V 5 bases, and 10 bases lay outside the gene matches. The CDR3 consists of 16 residues. Looked up from germline, CDR1 is MDHEN and CDR2 is SYDVKM. The chain carries TRBV28 and TRBJ2-5; 8 nucleotides agree with TRBD1. The TCR was taken from a man under 40 with Graves' ophthalmopathy. What was sequenced was blood. CDR3 region: CASSPDRGSEQETQYF. The CDR3 nucleotides read TGTGCCAGCAGTCCAGACAGGGGATCCGAGCAAGAGACCCAGTACTTC.